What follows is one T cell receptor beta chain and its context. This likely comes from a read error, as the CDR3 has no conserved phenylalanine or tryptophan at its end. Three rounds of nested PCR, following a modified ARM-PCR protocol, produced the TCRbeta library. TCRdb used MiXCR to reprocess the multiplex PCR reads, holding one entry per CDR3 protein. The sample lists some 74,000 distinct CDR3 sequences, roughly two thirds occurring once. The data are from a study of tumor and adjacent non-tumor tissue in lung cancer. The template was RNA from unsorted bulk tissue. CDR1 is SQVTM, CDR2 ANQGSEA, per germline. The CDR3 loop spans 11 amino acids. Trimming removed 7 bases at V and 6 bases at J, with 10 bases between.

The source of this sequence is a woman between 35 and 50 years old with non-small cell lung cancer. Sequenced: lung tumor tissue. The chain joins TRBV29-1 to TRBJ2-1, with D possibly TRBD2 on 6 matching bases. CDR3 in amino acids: CSGRDSNEQFI. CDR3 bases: TGCAGCGGCAGGGACTCCAATGAGCAGTTCATA.